Listed below are T cell receptor beta chains from one sample, sequenced in a study of blood T cell repertoires in COVID-19. Sequenced by immunoSEQ multiplex PCR; TCRdb stores in-frame clones only, minus some. This sample has approximately 150,000 clones, with 80% to 85% found just once. Material: PBMCs or T cells enriched from blood (not recorded which). Receptors were obtained from a woman in her forties or fifties who had recovered from COVID-19. CDR3s leave out the opening cysteine and the closing phenylalanine or tryptophan. Fields, in order: J gene, V gene, D gene, CDR3 protein. The D gene is left open where the match is weak.

TRBJ2-7 TRBV7-9 NA ASSFRDYEQY
TRBJ1-6 TRBV27 NA ASGEAGNSPLH
TRBJ2-3 TRBV6-1 NA ASSEELGFPDTQY
TRBJ1-2 TRBV5-1 TRBD1 ASSKGTGPGYT
TRBJ2-3 TRBV28 TRBD1 ASRRQGTDTQY
TRBJ2-7 TRBV4-3 NA ASSQVIGGDYEQY
TRBJ2-5 TRBV27 NA ASMTTSGQETQY
TRBJ1-5 TRBV19 NA ASSISRGNQPQH
TRBJ2-1 TRBV6-5 TRBD1 ASISDRLQF
TRBJ1-1 TRBV11-2 NA ASSPPTGNTEAF
TRBJ2-7 TRBV6-2/TRBV6-3 TRBD1 ASSRTFRDSLYEQY
TRBJ1-5 TRBV2 TRBD1 ASRGDSLTQPQH
TRBJ1-6 TRBV9 TRBD1 ASSPEDRAPLH
TRBJ2-7 TRBV6-5 NA ASSYGGGRLYEQY
TRBJ1-1 TRBV6-5 NA ASGLRGNTEAF
TRBJ1-2 TRBV5-4 TRBD1 ASRRTGGPGYT
TRBJ2-7 TRBV28 TRBD1 ASSAFPGQGVLNEQY
TRBJ1-5 TRBV18 NA ASSPLSGRGTLQPQH
TRBJ2-2 TRBV7-6 NA ASSPGWSGELF
TRBJ2-1 TRBV11-3 TRBD2 ASSWGLLNDEQF
TRBJ2-2 TRBV19 TRBD1 ATSDRGSGELF
TRBJ2-7 TRBV7-2 NA ASSLAESYEQY
TRBJ1-3 TRBV7-2 TRBD1 ASSSSGQGNTIY
TRBJ1-5 TRBV19 TRBD1 ASSMTGLNQPQH
TRBJ1-2 TRBV29-1 TRBD1 SVAPTGAYGYT
TRBJ2-5 TRBV2 NA ASSEVSEGSETQY
TRBJ2-1 TRBV3-1/TRBV3-2 TRBD2 ASRQGAGGGPNEQF
TRBJ2-3 TRBV2 TRBD2 ASSELAGAPSDTQY
TRBJ2-3 TRBV9 TRBD2 ASSQLAGGSDTQY
TRBJ2-1 TRBV10-3 TRBD1 AIRPGTDNEQF